The 15 T cell receptor beta chains listed next were all sequenced from one sample in a study of blood T cells in healthy people across ages (dated by TCRdb to about 2015). Libraries came from 5' RACE. Reads for this sample came from an Illumina HiSeq 2500. A second PCR of about 7 to 12 cycles was run with a J-beta primer mix and a sample-barcoded 5' primer. TCRdb reprocessed the public reads (quality trimming at Q25 with fastp, clone calling with MiXCR) and kept in-frame beta chains. Every distinct CDR3 protein forms one entry, paired with its most common genes and DNA. This sample gives about 640,000 distinct CDR3 sequences in total; about 43% of them show up just once. The ten largest make up 30% of the sample. Sample: blood. These receptors were taken from an elderly man in good health.

The rearrangement joins TRBV20-1 to TRBJ1-1, with D possibly matching TRBD1 (6 bases). Trimming cost V 3 bases and J 4 bases, with 18 bases left between them. The CDR3 consists of 15 residues. Germline CDR1 DFQATT, CDR2 SNEGSKA (reference sequence). CDR3 DNA: TGCAGTGCTAGTCGCCCCAGGGGAACGGGCACTGAAGCTTTCTTT. Protein: CSASRPRGTGTEAFF.

This clonotype occurred a few times. The chain recombines TRBV6-2 or TRBV6-3 with TRBJ2-1; 7 bases map to TRBD2. CDR1 and CDR2 (germline): MNHEY, SVGEGT. V shed 5 bases, J shed 8 bases, and the junction held 12 bases outside the gene matches. The CDR3 sequence is 15 residues long. The CDR3 region has the DNA TGTGCCAGCAGTGCCAGAGCGGGGCAGCTGGATGAGCAGTTCTTC. It is translated as CASSARAGQLDEQFF.

The rearrangement joins TRBV28 to TRBJ1-5; D remains ambiguous. V dropped 5 bases and J dropped 2 bases, with 10 bases sitting between them. This CDR3 has 14 residues. CDR1 is MDHEN, CDR2 SYDVKM, per germline. The CDR3 DNA reads TGTGCCAGCAGTCCACACACCGGCAATCAGCCCCAGCATTTT. Translated, it gives CASSPHTGNQPQHF.

This clonotype was seen repeatedly, ten times or more. V is TRBV12-3 or TRBV12-4 and J is TRBJ2-7; D is undetermined. The CDR3 has 11 residues. The V and J ends lost 2 bases and 7 bases respectively, with 6 bases between them. This CDR3 reads CASSLRREQYF. CDR3 nucleotides: TGTGCCAGCAGTTTACGGCGGGAGCAGTACTTC.

A word on this clonotype: One end of the junction fails to match germline, which may point to a read error. The J gene is TRBJ2-7, the V gene TRBV4-1, with 9 bases aligning to TRBD1. Germline loops: CDR1 MGHRA, CDR2 YSYEKL. This CDR3 has 15 amino acids. CDR3 protein: CVSSQPGQGIYEQYF. CDR3 nucleotides: TGCGTCAGCAGCCAACCGGGACAGGGCATCTACGAGCAGTACTTC.

This clonotype showed up just a few times. V gene TRBV2 combines with J gene TRBJ2-1, with a weak D call TRBD2 (6 bases). CDR3 size: 15 residues. Trimming left V 3 bases short and J 9 bases short, with 18 bases between. Germline V gene lookup returns CDR1 SNHLY and CDR2 FYNNEI. CDR3 DNA: TGTGCCAGCAGTGAGTCGCGGGGATCCTCGAGTGAGCAGTTCTTC. As protein: CASSESRGSSSEQFF.

Many counts were recorded for this clonotype. This chain joins TRBV20-1 and TRBJ2-3; D is ambiguous. The V gene lost 0 bases and the J gene lost 1 base, with 17 bases spanning the gap. The CDR3 spans 17 residues. Germline assignment: CDR1 DFQATT and CDR2 SNEGSKA (reference sequence). Written as DNA, the CDR3 is TGCAGTGCTAGAGACCTAACGAAGGCGGTGGGCACAGATACGCAGTATTTT. Its translation: CSARDLTKAVGTDTQYF.

This clonotype was recorded a few times. This sequence joins TRBV7-2 and TRBJ2-7, with 7 nucleotides matching TRBD2. Germline V gene lookup returns CDR1 SGHTA and CDR2 FQGNSA. This CDR3 spans 16 amino acids. V shed 5 bases, J shed 7 bases, and the junction held 17 bases outside the gene matches. DNA of the CDR3: TGTGCCAGCAGCATGCTGACTAGCATCAAACGGGGTGAGCAGTACTTC. It codes for CASSMLTSIKRGEQYF.

This clonotype was observed a few times. The V call is TRBV9, the J call TRBJ1-2, with a weak D call TRBD1 (5 bases). Per germline, CDR1 SGDLS and CDR2 YYNGEE. Trimming left V 3 bases short and J 4 bases short, with 16 bases between. CDR3 length: 15 amino acids. The CDR3 nucleotides read TGTGCCAGCAGCGCCCAATCCAGGGTTAGCTATGGCTACACCTTC. This translates into CASSAQSRVSYGYTF.

About this clonotype: A much larger clone differs by one base, so this may be a read error. V usage is TRBV12-5 and J usage is TRBJ2-1; D tentatively fits TRBD1 or TRBD2 (5 bases each). The CDR3 is made up of 15 amino acids. The germline V gene has CDR1 LGHNT and CDR2 FRNRAP. CDR3 amino acids: CDSAPPGRMDNEQFF. The CDR3 DNA reads TGTGATAGTGCCCCCCCGGGACGGATGGACAATGAGCAGTTCTTC.

The chain's CDR3 is CASSLGREGPSLRELFF. In DNA form, the CDR3 reads TGTGCCAGCAGCTTGGGTCGGGAGGGCCCTTCCTTGCGAGAGCTGTTTTTT. The chain links TRBV5-5 to TRBJ2-2, with 8 bases that match TRBD2. The CDR3 runs 17 residues. The junction had 15 bases not matched to a gene; V was cut back by 0 bases and J by 11 bases. CDR1 and CDR2 (germline): SGHKS, YYEKEE (reference sequence).

The chain employs TRBV3-1 and TRBJ2-3; TRBD1 matches 10 bases. J was trimmed by 0 bases and V by 5 bases; bases with no gene match: 5. The germline gives CDR1 LGHDT, CDR2 YNNKEL (reference sequence). The CDR3 spans 16 residues. The CDR3 here is CASSARDRGSTDTQYF. In DNA form, the CDR3 reads TGTGCCAGCAGCGCCCGGGACAGGGGAAGCACAGATACGCAGTATTTT.

The chain uses TRBV5-5 and TRBJ1-1; D uncertain. The CDR3 totals 16 residues. Trimming removed 2 bases from V and 4 bases from J, with 18 bases in between. Per germline, CDR1 SGHKS and CDR2 YYEKEE (reference sequence). The CDR3 spells CASSFGPPPSFTEAFF. The CDR3 DNA reads TGTGCCAGCAGCTTCGGCCCCCCCCCGAGTTTCACTGAAGCTTTCTTT.

This clonotype was detected a few times. This chain uses TRBV10-3 with TRBJ2-7; 7 nucleotides match TRBD1. This CDR3 is 13 amino acids long. Germline V gene data show CDR1 as ENHRY and CDR2 as SYGVKD. The ends lost 5 bases at V and 1 base at J; junction bases unmatched: 2. CDR3 sequence (DNA): TGTGCCATCAGTCTGACAGGGTCCTACGAGCAGTACTTC. This translates into CAISLTGSYEQYF.

The gene calls are TRBV9 and TRBJ2-7; 8 bases agree with TRBD2. The CDR3 totals 16 residues. CDR1 SGDLS and CDR2 YYNGEE come from the germline V gene. V shed 0 bases, J shed 0 bases, and the junction held 5 bases outside the gene matches. The CDR3 here is CASSVGTSRGSYEQYF. The CDR3 DNA reads TGTGCCAGCAGCGTAGGGACTAGCAGAGGCTCCTACGAGCAGTACTTC.